This TCR beta chain was obtained from a study of blood T cells in healthy people across ages. Study summary: With template switching, about one barcoded beta molecule was captured per two T cells.

Primed by a sample-barcoded 5' primer and a J-beta primer mix, a second PCR proceeded for about 6 to 11 cycles. Each CDR3 protein gets one entry after TCRdb re-called the 5' RACE reads with MiXCR. The sample holds fewer than 1,200,000 distinct CDR3 sequences; 20% to 25% are singletons and the top ten take approximately 0.7%. Trimming shortened V by 3 bases and J by 2 bases, and 10 bases separated the two germline ends. The CDR3 contains 14 residues. Germline V CDR1 and CDR2: LGHNA, YSLEER. The authors isolated at least 6 million PBMCs per sample. These same data were also listed under a study on T cells of mothers and their children.

This clonotype was sampled from a girl aged 2-9 years in good health. The source material was blood. The chain couples TRBV4-3 to TRBJ2-5; the D is unclear. CDR3 bases: TGCGCCAGCAGCCAGCGACTTTTACAAGAGACCCAGTACTTC. Its translation is CASSQRLLQETQYF.